Following are 23 T cell receptor beta chains from one sample sequenced in a study of T cells after yellow fever vaccination. One entry per CDR3 protein results from TCRdb running MiXCR on the 5' RACE reads. The sample has over 250,000 distinct CDR3 sequences; roughly 4.3% are singletons. The sample consisted of PBMCs, taken 5 days after the yellow fever booster vaccination. The receptors were sampled from a young man who received the YFV17D yellow fever vaccine.

This clonotype was seen repeatedly, ten times or more. V usage is TRBV18 and J usage is TRBJ2-2, with D unclear. V lost 2 bases to trimming and J lost 1 base, with 5 bases between them. The CDR3 has 14 residues. Per the germline V gene, CDR1 is KGHSH and CDR2 is LQKENI. For the CDR3, the DNA is TGTGCCAGCTCACCAGAGGAGAACACCGGGGAGCTGTTTTTT. Translation gives CASSPEENTGELFF.

This clonotype was detected only a few times. The genes are TRBV6-2 or TRBV6-3 and TRBJ2-6; D is ambiguous. The CDR3 extends over 15 amino acids. Germline V CDR1 and CDR2: MNHEY, SVGEGT. V dropped 2 bases and J dropped 0 bases, with 5 bases sitting between them. CDR3 in DNA: TGTGCCAGCAGTTACGTGCTCTCTGGGGCCAACGTCCTGACTTTC. It encodes CASSYVLSGANVLTF.

A few counts support this clonotype. The rearrangement uses TRBV24-1 and TRBJ1-2; no clear D gene. The V end was cut by 4 bases, the J end by 7 bases, with 9 bases between. The CDR3 is 12 amino acids. CDR1 and CDR2 from the germline V gene are KGHDR and SFDVKD. DNA of the CDR3: TGTGCCACCAGTGAACCAGCAGGTGGCTACACCTTC. Protein product: CATSEPAGGYTF.

V gene TRBV7-2 combines with J gene TRBJ1-5, with TRBD1 identical over 8 bases. Germline V gene sequence: CDR1 SGHTA, CDR2 FQGNSA. Trimming at V came to 9 bases and at J to 1 base, leaving 2 bases not matched to a gene. This CDR3 region has 13 residues. The CDR3 sequence is CASGDRSNQPQHF. In nucleotides, the CDR3 is TGTGCCAGTGGGGACAGGAGCAATCAGCCCCAGCATTTT.

This rearrangement joins TRBV13 to TRBJ2-4; no definite D call. The V end lost 2 bases, the J end lost 9 bases, and 17 bases lay between the germline ends. This CDR3 has 15 amino acids. Germline CDR1 PRHDT, CDR2 FYEKMQ (reference sequence). The CDR3: CASSLQLDGFGIQYF. DNA of the CDR3: TGTGCCAGCAGCTTACAACTCGACGGGTTCGGCATTCAGTACTTC. Filled out from reference TRBV13 and TRBJ2-4, the complete variable domain reads AAGVIQSPRHLIKEKRETATLKCYPIPRHDTVYWYQQGPGQDPQFLISFYEKMQSDKGSIPDRFSAQQFSDYHSELNMSSLELGDSALYFCASSLQLDGFGIQYFGAGTRLSVL.

The table lists this clonotype with a few counts. This chain uses TRBV19 with TRBJ1-2; no clear D gene. The CDR3 is 14 residues long. The germline V gene has CDR1 LNHDA and CDR2 SQIVND (reference sequence). Trimming cost V 7 bases and J 3 bases, with 15 bases left between them. The CDR3 sequence: CASTPSGPYYGYTF. As DNA, the CDR3 is TGTGCCAGTACCCCCTCCGGACCCTACTATGGCTACACCTTC.

The sample holds many counts of this clonotype. The chain joins TRBV12-3 or TRBV12-4 to TRBJ2-3, with 10 bases that match TRBD1. V was pared by 2 bases and J by 12 bases, with 5 bases of the junction left unmatched. The CDR3 loop spans 13 amino acids. Here the CDR3 reads CASSLTRDRGQYF. The DNA for the CDR3 is TGTGCCAGCAGTTTAACCCGGGACAGGGGCCAGTATTTT.

The chain has TRBV7-8 and TRBJ2-1, with 7 bases identical to TRBD1. From germline, CDR1 is SGHVS and CDR2 FQNEAQ. The CDR3 is 16 amino acids. With 5 bases clipped from V and 6 bases from J, the junction kept 13 bases outside the gene matches. The CDR3: CASSPIRDSAFNEQFF. Here the CDR3 DNA reads TGTGCCAGCAGCCCGATCCGGGACAGCGCCTTCAATGAGCAGTTCTTC.

This clonotype was seen a few times. The rearrangement joins TRBV29-1 to TRBJ2-2, with 7 bases matching TRBD2. The junction had 4 bases not matched to a gene; V was cut back by 5 bases and J by 1 base. Germline lookup yields CDR1 SQVTM and CDR2 ANQGSEA. The CDR3 is 14 residues long. This chain's CDR3 is CSVISGVNTGELFF. In DNA, the CDR3 is TGCAGCGTTATAAGCGGGGTGAACACCGGGGAGCTGTTTTTT.

The V call is TRBV4-3, the J call TRBJ2-5, with D unresolved. Germline CDR1 reads LGHNA; CDR2 reads YSLEER. The germline V and J ends were trimmed by 5 bases and 0 bases, with 7 bases remaining between them. The CDR3 contains 13 residues. In DNA, the CDR3 is TGCGCCAGCAGCAGGCAGGACCAAGAGACCCAGTACTTC. It yields the protein CASSRQDQETQYF.

The J gene is TRBJ1-2, the V gene TRBV20-1; D gene unclear. Per the germline V gene, CDR1 is DFQATT and CDR2 is SNEGSKA (reference sequence). The V gene lost 6 bases and the J gene lost 6 bases, with 14 bases spanning the gap. This CDR3 region has 12 residues. For the CDR3, the DNA is TGCAGTGCATCCAGGTCGCGGGATGGCTACACCTTC. The encoded protein is CSASRSRDGYTF.

At least ten counts were recorded for this clonotype. The V gene is TRBV5-1, the J gene TRBJ1-1; no reliable D call. The V gene's germline CDR1 is SGHRS and CDR2 YFSETQ. Trimming stripped 4 bases from V and 0 bases from J, with 10 bases between. The CDR3 has 14 residues. CDR3 sequence: CASSIGFVNTEAFF. For the CDR3, the DNA is TGCGCCAGCAGCATCGGGTTTGTGAACACTGAAGCTTTCTTT.

The V gene is TRBV7-2, the J gene TRBJ1-5; 7 bases line up with TRBD1. This CDR3 is 17 amino acids long. The V and J ends lost 0 bases and 7 bases, in that order; junction bases with no gene match: 12. Germline loops: CDR1 SGHTA, CDR2 FQGNSA. The CDR3 DNA reads TGTGCCAGCAGCTTAGCGTCAGGAGGGGGCTTTAGGCAGCCCCAGCATTTT. Protein sequence: CASSLASGGGFRQPQHF.

This clonotype has more than one count but fewer than ten. The chain recombines TRBV18 with TRBJ2-4, with D perhaps matching TRBD1 (6 bases). Per germline, CDR1 KGHSH and CDR2 LQKENI. V gave up 3 bases and J gave up 9 bases, with 12 bases separating them. The CDR3 is made up of 13 amino acids. CDR3 residues: CASSPETGRIQYF. The CDR3 nucleotides are TGTGCCAGCTCACCCGAGACAGGCCGCATTCAGTACTTC.

This clonotype has at least ten counts. V gene TRBV6-5 combines with J gene TRBJ2-2, with 9 bases identical to TRBD1. The germline CDR1 and CDR2 sequences are MNHEY and SVGAGI. The V gene end was trimmed by 6 bases and the J gene end by 6 bases; junction bases not matched to a gene: 2. The CDR3 spans 13 residues. CDR3 DNA sequence: TGTGCCAGCAGGAGACAGGGGGCCGGGGAGCTGTTTTTT. The encoded protein is CASRRQGAGELFF.

This clonotype turned up a few times. This chain connects TRBV20-1 to TRBJ1-5; tentatively, D is TRBD1 (6 bases). Trimming took 3 bases from V and 5 from J, leaving 17 bases between them. The CDR3 totals 15 residues. CDR1 is DFQATT, CDR2 SNEGSKA, per germline (reference sequence). CDR3 residues: CSASMGGRGDQPQHF. DNA for the CDR3: TGCAGTGCTAGTATGGGGGGCAGGGGCGATCAGCCCCAGCATTTT.

This clonotype was observed a few times. CDR3 amino acids: CASSYSMGGGTEAFF. The CDR3 DNA reads as TGTGCCAGCAGTTACTCGATGGGAGGGGGCACTGAAGCTTTCTTT. The chain uses TRBV6-5 and TRBJ1-1; a possible D gene is TRBD1 (6 bases). Germline assignment: CDR1 MNHEY and CDR2 SVGAGI. This CDR3 is 15 amino acids long. The V gene lost 0 bases and the J gene lost 4 bases, with 12 bases spanning the gap.

This clonotype was found many times. The V gene is TRBV12-3 or TRBV12-4, the J gene TRBJ2-2; the D is unclear. The ends were cut back, 3 bases at V and 4 bases at J, with 21 bases in the middle. CDR3 size: 18 residues. Here the CDR3 DNA reads TGTGCCAGCAGTTTCGGTCGGCGTGGCTTGTGGGGCACCGGGGAGCTGTTTTTT. Its translation: CASSFGRRGLWGTGELFF.

This clonotype occurred many times. The CDR3 is CASSLALGEPEAFF. The CDR3 region has the DNA TGTGCCAGCAGCTTAGCGCTGGGAGAGCCTGAAGCTTTCTTT. The chain recombines TRBV7-9 with TRBJ1-1; D not resolved. The V end was cut by 0 bases, the J end by 6 bases, with 11 bases between. Germline CDR1 SEHNR, CDR2 FQNEAQ (reference sequence). The CDR3 has 14 residues.

The V call is TRBV12-5, the J call TRBJ1-3, with D possibly matching TRBD1 (5 bases). The ends were cut back, 6 bases at V and 1 base at J, with 19 bases in the middle. The CDR3 loop spans 17 amino acids. Per the germline V gene, CDR1 is LGHNT and CDR2 is FRNRAP. CDR3 DNA: TGTGCTAGTGGCTCGGGACCTCGGGGCCTGTCTGGAAACACCATATATTTT. Amino acid sequence: CASGSGPRGLSGNTIYF.

The sample holds a few counts of this clonotype. This chain uses TRBV4-2 with TRBJ2-1, with TRBD1 matching 9 bases. Germline lookup yields CDR1 LGHNA and CDR2 YNFKEQ. This CDR3 contains 16 residues. V was clipped by 0 bases and J by 8 bases; unmatched bases: 8. The CDR3, as DNA: TGTGCCAGCAGCCAAGATCGTCTGACAGGGGGTGATGAGCAGTTCTTC. Translation gives CASSQDRLTGGDEQFF.

This clonotype was detected only a few times. The chain joins TRBV6-2 or TRBV6-3 to TRBJ1-5; possibly TRBD1 for D (5 bases). V gave up 6 bases and J gave up 5 bases, with 11 bases separating them. CDR1 and CDR2 (germline): MNHEY, SVGEGT. The CDR3 spans 13 residues. The CDR3 loop reads CASSLRAYQPQHF. The CDR3 DNA reads TGTGCCAGCAGCCTCAGGGCATATCAGCCCCAGCATTTT.

The chain couples TRBV19 to TRBJ2-7; D is unclear. V lost 1 base and J lost 0, with 7 bases in between. This CDR3 spans 14 amino acids. Per the germline V gene, CDR1 is LNHDA and CDR2 is SQIVND (reference sequence). CDR3 in DNA: TGTGCCAGTAGTATAGGCTTTGGCTCCTACGAGCAGTACTTC. Amino acid sequence: CASSIGFGSYEQYF.